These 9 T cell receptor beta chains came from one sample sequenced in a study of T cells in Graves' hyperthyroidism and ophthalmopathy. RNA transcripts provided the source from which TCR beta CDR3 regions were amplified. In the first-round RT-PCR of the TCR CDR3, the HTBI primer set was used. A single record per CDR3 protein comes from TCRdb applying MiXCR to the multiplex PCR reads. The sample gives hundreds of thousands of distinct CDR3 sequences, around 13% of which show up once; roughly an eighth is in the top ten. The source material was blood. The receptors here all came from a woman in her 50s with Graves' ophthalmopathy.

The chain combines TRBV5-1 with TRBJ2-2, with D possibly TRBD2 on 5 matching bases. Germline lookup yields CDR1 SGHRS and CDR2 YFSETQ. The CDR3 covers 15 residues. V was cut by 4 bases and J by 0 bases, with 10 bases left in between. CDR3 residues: CASSMSGSNTGELFF. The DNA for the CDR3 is TGCGCCAGCAGCATGAGCGGCTCGAACACCGGGGAGCTGTTTTTT.

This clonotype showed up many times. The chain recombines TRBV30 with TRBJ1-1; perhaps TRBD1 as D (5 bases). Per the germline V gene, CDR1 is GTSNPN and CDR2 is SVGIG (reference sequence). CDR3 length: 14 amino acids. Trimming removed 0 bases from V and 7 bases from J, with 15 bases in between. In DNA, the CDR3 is TGTGCCTGGAGTGTAGCGGGGAGGGGCCATGAAGCTTTCTTT. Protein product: CAWSVAGRGHEAFF.

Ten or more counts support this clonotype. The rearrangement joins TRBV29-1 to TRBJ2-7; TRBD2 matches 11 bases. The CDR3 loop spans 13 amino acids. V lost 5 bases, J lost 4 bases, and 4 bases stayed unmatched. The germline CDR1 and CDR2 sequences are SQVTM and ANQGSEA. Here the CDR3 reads CSVKGLAVYEQYF. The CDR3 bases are TGCAGCGTTAAGGGACTAGCGGTTTACGAGCAGTACTTC.

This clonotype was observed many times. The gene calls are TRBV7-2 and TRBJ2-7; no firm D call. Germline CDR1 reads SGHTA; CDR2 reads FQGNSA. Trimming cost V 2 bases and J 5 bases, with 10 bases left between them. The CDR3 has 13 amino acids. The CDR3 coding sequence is TGTGCCAGCAGCTTAACACCGCTAAACGAGCAGTACTTC. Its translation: CASSLTPLNEQYF.

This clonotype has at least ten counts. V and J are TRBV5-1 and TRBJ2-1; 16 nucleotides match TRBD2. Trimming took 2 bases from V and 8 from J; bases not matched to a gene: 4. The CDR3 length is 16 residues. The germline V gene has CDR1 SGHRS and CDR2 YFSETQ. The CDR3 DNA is TGCGCCAGCAGCTTAACAGGGACTAGCGGGAGGGATGAGCAGTTCTTC. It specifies CASSLTGTSGRDEQFF.

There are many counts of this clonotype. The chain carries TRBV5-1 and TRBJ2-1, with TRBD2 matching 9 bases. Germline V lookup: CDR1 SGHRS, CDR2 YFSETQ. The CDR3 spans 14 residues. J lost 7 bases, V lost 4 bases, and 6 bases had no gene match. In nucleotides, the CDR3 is TGCGCCAGCAGCCTAGCGGGAAGTAGGAATGAGCAGTTCTTC. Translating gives CASSLAGSRNEQFF.

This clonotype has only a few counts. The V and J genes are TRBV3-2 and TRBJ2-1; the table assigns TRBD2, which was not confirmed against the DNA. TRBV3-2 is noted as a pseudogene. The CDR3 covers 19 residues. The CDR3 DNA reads TGTGCCAGCAGCCAAGTACCTAGGACTAGCACAAAGTTAGGCTATGAGCAGTTCTTC. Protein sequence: CASSQVPRTSTKLGYEQFF.

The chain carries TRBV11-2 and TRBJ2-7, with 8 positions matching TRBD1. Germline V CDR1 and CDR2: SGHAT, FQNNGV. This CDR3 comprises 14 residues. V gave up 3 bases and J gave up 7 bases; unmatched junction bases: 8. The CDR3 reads CASSFPKTGEEQYF. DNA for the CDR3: TGTGCCAGCAGCTTCCCCAAGACAGGGGAAGAGCAGTACTTC.

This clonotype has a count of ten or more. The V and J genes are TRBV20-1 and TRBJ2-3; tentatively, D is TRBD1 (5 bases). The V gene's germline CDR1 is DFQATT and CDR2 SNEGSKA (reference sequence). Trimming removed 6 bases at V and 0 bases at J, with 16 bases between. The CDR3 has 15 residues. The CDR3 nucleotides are TGCAGTGCCGCCACGGTAGGGGTCAGCACAGATACGCAGTATTTT. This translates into CSAATVGVSTDTQYF.